The present TCR beta chain was sequenced within a study of cytomegalovirus exposure and HLA in healthy donors. Study context: Within an early data release were roughly 90 million unique TCRs drawn from HLA-typed donors. Assignment to the Caucasian-associated ancestry cluster applied to roughly 80% of the approximately 420 genotyped donors.

Study-wide findings and caveats: The likely origin of a cluster of highly shared sequence variants was a sequencing artifact.

Both 60 Vbeta primers and 13 Jbeta primers went into the PCR. Repertoires were generated with immunoSEQ multiplex PCR, while TCRdb's copy carries only in-frame clones and drops some. This table holds some 150,000 clones, around 81% found once. This clone was detected once. Its antigen is not known. The receptor was isolated from a woman aged 50 to 65 in good health and CMV-seronegative. Sequenced: PBMCs.

The CDR3 sequence: CAWTLQGSDGYTF. The CDR3 nucleotides read TGTGCCTGGACCCTACAGGGGAGTGATGGCTACACCTTC. V gene TRBV30 combines with J gene TRBJ1-2, with 7 bases that match TRBD1. In germline, CDR1 is GTSNPN, CDR2 SVGIG (reference sequence). This CDR3 has 13 residues. V dropped 4 bases and J dropped 6; count of bases not matched to a gene: 8.